A selection of T cell receptor beta chains follows, all from one sample in a study of Graves' ophthalmopathy and Graves' hyperthyroidism. MiXCR, applied by TCRdb to the multiplex PCR reads, yields one record per CDR3 protein. The sample carries around 1.1 million distinct CDR3 sequences, about 36% recorded once. The specimen was peripheral blood or thyroid tissue (not recorded which). The source is an adult man with Graves' hyperthyroidism. Both conserved end residues are part of each CDR3. D genes are given only for firm matches. A row's size may be missing; if present it is once, few, many or a size class.

-	-	TRBJ1-6	TRBV20-1	TGCAGTGCTCGCCGGGAGGCTGGAAACTCACCCCTCCACTTT	CSARREAGNSPLHF
-	TRBD1	TRBJ1-6	TRBV5-6	TGTGCCAGCAGCTCAACCCCCGGGACAGGGAAGAATTCACCCCTCCACTTT	CASSSTPGTGKNSPLHF
once	TRBD1	TRBJ1-5	TRBV20-1	TGCAGTGCTAGAGATTTCGGGACAGGGGGCAATCAGCCCCAGCATTTT	CSARDFGTGGNQPQHF
-	-	TRBJ1-6	TRBV2	TGTGCCAGCAGCCCGTCGCGAGGGCGGGGGCAGCCCCACTTT	CASSPSRGRGQPHF
many	TRBD1	TRBJ1-2	TRBV20-1	TGCAGTGCAAGTCCCGGGACAGGGAGGGGGTTCTATGGCTACACCTTC	CSASPGTGRGFYGYTF
many	-	TRBJ1-2	TRBV29-1	TGCAGCGTTGAAGACCCCGGGGGAGATGGCTACACCTTC	CSVEDPGGDGYTF
many	-	TRBJ1-1	TRBV10-3	TGTGCCATCAGTGAGTCGAAGTTCGGGGACTCTGAAGCTTTCTTT	CAISESKFGDSEAFF
-	-	TRBJ2-5	TRBV28	TGTGCCAGCAGTTCCTCGGCGCTTATAGAGACCCAGTACTTC	CASSSSALIETQYF
many	-	TRBJ1-5	TRBV7-2	TGTGCCAGCAGCTTCTATGGGAAGCCCCAGCATTTT	CASSFYGKPQHF
-	-	TRBJ2-2	TRBV2	TGTGCCAGCAGTGAGACTAGGCTTACCGGGGAGCTGTTTTTT	CASSETRLTGELFF
once	-	TRBJ1-6	TRBV6-5	TGTGCCAGCAGTTTTAAGGGGCCGAGCTCCTATAATTCACCCCTCCACTTT	CASSFKGPSSYNSPLHF
-	-	TRBJ1-1	TRBV7-8	TGTGCCAGCAGCTTAGCCGGGGCCAGGGGAGAGGCTGAAGCTTTCTTT	CASSLAGARGEAEAFF
-	TRBD1	TRBJ1-2	TRBV29-1	TGCAGCGTTGAGGGCCAGGGGGTCGACTTCTATGGCTACACCTTC	CSVEGQGVDFYGYTF
-	TRBD1	TRBJ2-2	TRBV7-2	TGTGCCAGCAGCTTTCGGACAGGGAGTCGGGCCGGGGAGCTGTTTTTT	CASSFRTGSRAGELFF
-	TRBD1	TRBJ2-7	TRBV7-2	TGTGCCAGCAGTTACACGACAGGGACCTACGAGCAGTACTTC	CASSYTTGTYEQYF
many	TRBD1	TRBJ2-6	TRBV7-2	TGTGCCAAAAAACAGGGGTCTGGGGCCAACGTCCTGACTTTC	CAKKQGSGANVLTF